Presented here are 2 T cell receptor beta chains from one specimen sequenced in a study of CD4 T cells in relation to SARS-CoV-2 and coronaviruses. No antigen has been identified for these receptors. Here immunoSEQ multiplex PCR was the method, and the copy in TCRdb shows in-frame clones only, minus some. Among about 35,000 clones listed, over 60% were seen once. The source material was memory CD4+ T cells from PBMCs, cultured in vitro. Source of these receptors: an adult with COVID-19.

The rearrangement links TRBV3-1 (or the pseudogene TRBV3-2) to TRBJ1-5; D remains ambiguous. The germline V gene encodes CDR1 LGHDT and CDR2 YNNKEL (reference sequence). The CDR3 is 13 residues long. V dropped 1 base and J dropped 3 bases, with 4 bases sitting between them. CDR3 sequence: CASSQVPNQPQHF. The DNA of the CDR3 is TGTGCCAGCAGCCAAGTCCCCAATCAGCCCCAGCATTTT.

This clone is a singleton in its sample. The rearrangement joins TRBV28 to TRBJ1-2, with TRBD1 matching 7 bases. Germline V gives CDR1 MDHEN, CDR2 SYDVKM. The CDR3 consists of 13 residues. V was clipped by 6 bases and J by 3 bases; unmatched bases: 4. CDR3 sequence reads: CASRQGLYYGYTF. Here the CDR3 DNA reads TGTGCCAGCAGACAGGGGTTGTACTATGGCTACACCTTC.